Below are 19 T cell receptor beta chains sequenced from a single sample in a study of regulatory T cells in long-lasting Graves disease. As to time point: persistent/refractory GD, antithyroid drugs over 5 years with positive TRAb. Making the TCR library involved RNA that had been extracted from PBMCs. CDR3 regions were amplified by Arm-PCR using iRepertoire HTBI primers to build TCR beta libraries. TCRdb passed the multiplex PCR reads through MiXCR, listing each CDR3 protein once. Among fewer than 450,000 distinct CDR3 sequences listed, roughly a quarter were seen once. This material consisted of peripheral blood mononuclear cells (PBMCs), taken when the disease was refractory, from a patient treated with antithyroid drugs. These receptors were collected from a female donor with Graves disease.

This chain joins TRBV30 and TRBJ2-7; D unclear. This CDR3 is 14 amino acids long. Between the trimmed V and J ends, which lost 2 bases and 3 bases, there was a span of 14 bases. CDR1 and CDR2 (germline): GTSNPN, SVGIG (reference sequence). CDR3 in DNA: TGTGCCTGGAGTCCTGACATGATTAGCTACGAGCAGTACTTC. Protein product: CAWSPDMISYEQYF.

In DNA, the CDR3 is TGTGCCAGCAGCTTAACGCCCTTCTACGAGCAGTACTTC. Protein sequence: CASSLTPFYEQYF. The chain links TRBV7-3 to TRBJ2-7, with no clear D. With 0 bases removed from V and 3 bases from J, the gap between germline ends came to 6 bases. Germline V CDR1 and CDR2: SGHTA, FQGTGA. The CDR3 has 13 residues.

This clonotype has a count of ten or more. The chain uses TRBV28 and TRBJ2-7, with TRBD1 matching over 9 bases. Germline CDR1 is MDHEN and CDR2 is SYDVKM. The ends lost 1 base at V and 0 bases at J; junction bases unmatched: 4. CDR3 length: 16 residues. The CDR3, as DNA: TGTGCCAGCAGTTTATCGCGGACAGGGGCCTCCTACGAGCAGTACTTC. Encoded protein: CASSLSRTGASYEQYF.

The chain carries TRBV28 and TRBJ1-2, with D uncertain. The CDR3 sequence is 13 residues long. CDR1 is MDHEN and CDR2 is SYDVKM in the germline V gene. Trimming stripped 8 bases from V and 5 bases from J, with 15 bases between. The CDR3 DNA sequence: TGTGCCAGCTCGGGGTCCTATGATTATGGCTACACCTTC. It specifies CASSGSYDYGYTF.

The CDR3 coding sequence is TGTGCCATCAGTGCAGGGACAAACGAGCAGTACTTC. Translated: CAISAGTNEQYF. J is TRBJ2-7 and V is TRBV10-3, with D perhaps matching TRBD1 (6 bases). From germline, CDR1 is ENHRY and CDR2 SYGVKD. Trimming removed 4 bases at V and 5 bases at J, with 9 bases between. The CDR3 consists of 12 residues.

This clonotype showed up many times. The chain combines TRBV28 with TRBJ1-2; 7 bases align to TRBD1. Germline CDR1 MDHEN, CDR2 SYDVKM. This CDR3 comprises 13 residues. V was pared by 7 bases and J by 1 base, with 3 bases of the junction left unmatched. The CDR3 sequence: CASTDRLNYGYTF. The CDR3 nucleotides are TGTGCCAGCACGGACAGGCTTAACTATGGCTACACCTTC.

This clonotype turned up a few times. The chain combines TRBV11-2 with TRBJ2-3; tentatively, D is TRBD1 or TRBD2 (5 bases each). The CDR3 has 16 amino acids. V lost 2 bases and J lost 1, with 13 bases in between. The germline CDR1 and CDR2 sequences are SGHAT and FQNNGV. CDR3 nucleotides: TGTGCCAGCAGCTTAAGATGGGACGGAGGCACAGATACGCAGTATTTT. It is translated as CASSLRWDGGTDTQYF.

As for this clonotype: Because it lacks the conserved phenylalanine or tryptophan at the end, this CDR3 is likely a read error. J is TRBJ1-1 and V is TRBV2; 8 bases are a match to TRBD1. Looked up from germline, CDR1 is SNHLY and CDR2 is FYNNEI. This CDR3 region has 13 residues. Germline trimming cut 7 bases from V and 4 bases from J; bases unmatched to any gene: 5. The CDR3 nucleotides read TGTGCCAGCACCCTCGACAGGGGCACTGAAGCTTTCTCT. Its translation: CASTLDRGTEAFS.

The CDR3 region has the DNA TGTGCCAGCTCATCTAAACCCGTGGCAGCTCCCTCCGGCTACGAGCAGTACTTC. It is translated as CASSSKPVAAPSGYEQYF. This sequence joins TRBV18 and TRBJ2-7, with D uncertain. The germline V and J ends were trimmed by 5 bases and 3 bases, with 26 bases remaining between them. Germline lookup yields CDR1 KGHSH and CDR2 LQKENI. The CDR3 runs 18 residues.

The chain uses TRBV18 and TRBJ1-2, with 12 positions matching TRBD1. Trimming took 2 bases from V and 4 from J; bases not matched to a gene: 5. The CDR3 sequence is 16 residues long. Looked up from germline, CDR1 is KGHSH and CDR2 is LQKENI. The CDR3: CASSPGTGGLVYGYTF. The CDR3 DNA reads as TGTGCCAGCTCACCAGGGACAGGGGGCCTAGTCTATGGCTACACCTTC. The whole variable domain, remainder taken from reference TRBV18 and TRBJ1-2, is NAGVMQNPRHLVRRRGQEARLRCSPMKGHSHVYWYRQLPEEGLKFMVYLQKENIIDESGMPKERFSAEFPKEGPSILRIQQVVRGDSAAYFCASSPGTGGLVYGYTFGSGTRLTVV.

Of note for this clonotype: The junction differs from germline at one of its ends, possibly a read error. This chain joins TRBV12-3 or TRBV12-4 and TRBJ2-3; TRBD2 matches at 11 bases. CDR3 length: 15 residues. The CDR3 spells CARGTTSGEPDTQYF. The CDR3 nucleotides are TGCGCCAGGGGGACGACTAGCGGGGAACCAGATACGCAGTATTTT.

Only a few counts were recorded for this clonotype. V and J are TRBV24-1 and TRBJ2-5, with TRBD1 matching 8 bases. This CDR3 contains 16 residues. V gave up 4 bases and J gave up 5 bases; unmatched junction bases: 11. The V gene's germline CDR1 is KGHDR and CDR2 SFDVKD. This CDR3 reads CATSDRGQGGRETQYF. CDR3 DNA: TGTGCCACCAGTGACCGTGGACAGGGTGGGAGGGAGACCCAGTACTTC.

J is TRBJ2-2 and V is TRBV30, with 8 nucleotides matching TRBD2. The CDR3 is made up of 15 amino acids. Germline V gives CDR1 GTSNPN, CDR2 SVGIG (reference sequence). J lost 0 bases, V lost 5 bases, and 5 bases had no gene match. In nucleotides, the CDR3 is TGTGCCTGGGCGGGGGGACTAGCGAACACCGGGGAGCTGTTTTTT. It codes for CAWAGGLANTGELFF.

Only a few counts were recorded for this clonotype. V usage is TRBV29-1 and J usage is TRBJ2-7; the match to TRBD2 covers 10 bases. CDR1 and CDR2 (germline): SQVTM, ANQGSEA. The CDR3 length is 15 residues. With V trimmed by 2 bases and J by 0 bases, 4 bases remained unmatched. The DNA for the CDR3 is TGCAGCGTTGAAAGTCCTAGCGGGAGCTCCTACGAGCAGTACTTC. Its translation: CSVESPSGSSYEQYF.

V is TRBV27 and J is TRBJ2-7; the match to TRBD1 covers 9 bases. Germline V gene data show CDR1 as MNHEY and CDR2 as SMNVEV (reference sequence). There are 17 residues in the CDR3. The J segment lost 4 bases and the V segment lost 5 bases, leaving 15 bases of the junction unmatched. CDR3 nucleotide sequence: TGTGCCAGCAGTGCACCGCGGAAGTTTGGACAGGGGTACGAGCAGTACTTC. Translated: CASSAPRKFGQGYEQYF.

This clonotype has ten or more counts. This chain connects TRBV27 to TRBJ1-1; D may be TRBD1 (6 bases). Germline V gene data show CDR1 as MNHEY and CDR2 as SMNVEV (reference sequence). The CDR3 is 15 residues long. Deletions cut 5 bases from V and 5 bases from J, with 18 bases between. The CDR3, as DNA: TGTGCCAGCAGTCCGTGGGGACGGAGGGGGACTGAAGCTTTCTTT. Protein product: CASSPWGRRGTEAFF.

This clonotype was seen more than once but under ten times. This chain uses TRBV6-5 with TRBJ1-2; perhaps TRBD1 as D (5 bases). CDR1 is MNHEY and CDR2 is SVGAGI in the germline V gene. The CDR3 totals 14 residues. Trimming removed 1 base at V and 2 bases at J, with 8 bases between. CDR3 in amino acids: CASSYYQGNYGYTF. In DNA, the CDR3 is TGTGCCAGCAGTTACTATCAGGGAAACTATGGCTACACCTTC.

The chain combines TRBV10-3 with TRBJ2-6, with D possibly called TRBD1 or TRBD2 (5 bases each). CDR1 is ENHRY and CDR2 is SYGVKD in the germline V gene. The CDR3 has 16 residues. Trimming left V 4 bases short and J 0 bases short, with 10 bases between. The CDR3 bases are TGTGCCATCAGTGGTGGGACGGACTCTGGGGCCAACGTCCTGACTTTC. It encodes CAISGGTDSGANVLTF.

This clonotype was seen many times. The J gene is TRBJ1-2, the V gene TRBV6-1; D perhaps matches TRBD1 (5 bases). The length of the CDR3 is 13 residues. Germline V gene lookup returns CDR1 MNHNS and CDR2 SASEGT. V was shortened by 4 bases and J by 5 bases, with 11 bases between the two germline ends. Here the CDR3 DNA reads TGTGCCAGCAGTGCGGCAGGGTATTATGGCTACACCTTC. Translating it yields CASSAAGYYGYTF.